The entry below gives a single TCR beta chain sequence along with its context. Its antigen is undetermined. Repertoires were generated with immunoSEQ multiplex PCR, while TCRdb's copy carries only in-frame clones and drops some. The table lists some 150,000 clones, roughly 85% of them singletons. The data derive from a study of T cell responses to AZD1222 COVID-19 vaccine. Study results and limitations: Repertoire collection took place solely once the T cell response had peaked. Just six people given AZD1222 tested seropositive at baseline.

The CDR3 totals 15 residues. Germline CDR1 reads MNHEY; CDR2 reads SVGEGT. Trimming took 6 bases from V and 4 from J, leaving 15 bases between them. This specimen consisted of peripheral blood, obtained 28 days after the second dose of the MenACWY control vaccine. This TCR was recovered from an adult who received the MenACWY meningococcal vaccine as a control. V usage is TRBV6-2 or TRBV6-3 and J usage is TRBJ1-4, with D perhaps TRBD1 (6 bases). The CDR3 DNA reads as TGTGCCAGCAGCCGATTGACAGGCCTTAATGAAAAACTGTTTTTT. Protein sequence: CASSRLTGLNEKLFF.